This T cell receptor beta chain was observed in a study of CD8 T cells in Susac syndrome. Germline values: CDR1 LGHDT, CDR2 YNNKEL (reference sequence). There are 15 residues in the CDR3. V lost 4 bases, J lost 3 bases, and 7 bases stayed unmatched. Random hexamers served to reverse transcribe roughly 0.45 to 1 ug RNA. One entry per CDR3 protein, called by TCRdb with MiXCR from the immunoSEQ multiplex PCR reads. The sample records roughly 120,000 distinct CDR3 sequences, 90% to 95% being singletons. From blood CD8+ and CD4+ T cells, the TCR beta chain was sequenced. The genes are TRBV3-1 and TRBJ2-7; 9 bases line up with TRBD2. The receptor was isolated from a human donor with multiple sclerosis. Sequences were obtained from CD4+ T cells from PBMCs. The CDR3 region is CASSPHGRGGYEQYF. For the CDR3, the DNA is TGTGCCAGCAGCCCCCACGGGCGGGGGGGCTACGAGCAGTACTTC.